Below are 8 T cell receptor beta chains sequenced from a single sample in a study of T-cell memory formation after mild COVID-19. From the 5' RACE reads, TCRdb called clonotypes with MiXCR, one entry per CDR3 protein. The sample has roughly 100,000 distinct CDR3 sequences, 10% to 15% seen once. The sequencing sample was made of PBMCs or a T cell subset sorted from them (not recorded which). The origin of the receptors is an adult woman who had mild COVID-19 (a few samples of this study predate the infection). Cell type and time point are not known.

This clonotype was detected a few times. The CDR3 nucleotides read TGTGCCAGCAGCTTCGGACGCGACTCTGGGGCCAACGTCCTGACTTTC. Encoded protein: CASSFGRDSGANVLTF. The gene calls are TRBV7-6 and TRBJ2-6; D remains ambiguous. V lost 3 bases and J 0 bases, leaving 9 bases between the germline ends. Germline CDR1 SGHVS, CDR2 FNYEAQ. The CDR3 totals 16 residues.

The sample holds many counts of this clonotype. The J gene is TRBJ2-1, the V gene TRBV6-5; no reliable D call. This CDR3 region has 12 residues. CDR1 and CDR2 from the germline V gene are MNHEY and SVGAGI. V was clipped by 0 bases and J by 7 bases, with 4 bases between them. As DNA, the CDR3 is TGTGCCAGCAGTTACTCTGGTAATGAGCAGTTCTTC. This gives the protein CASSYSGNEQFF.

The V and J genes are TRBV27 and TRBJ2-5, with TRBD2 identical over 8 bases. CDR1 and CDR2 (germline): MNHEY, SMNVEV (reference sequence). J lost 4 bases, V lost 7 bases, and 8 bases had no gene match. CDR3 length equals 14 residues. Here the CDR3 reads CASTLVAGGETQYF. The CDR3 nucleotides read TGTGCCAGCACCCTGGTGGCGGGGGGAGAGACCCAGTACTTC.

The V gene is TRBV7-9, the J gene TRBJ2-5; the D gene is possibly TRBD2 (5 bases). Germline values: CDR1 SEHNR, CDR2 FQNEAQ (reference sequence). V was clipped by 5 bases and J by 2 bases, with 12 bases between them. This CDR3 has 14 amino acids. As DNA, the CDR3 is TGTGCCAGCAGCCTACTAGACCCTCAAGAGACCCAGTACTTC. Protein sequence: CASSLLDPQETQYF.

The chain links TRBV6-1 to TRBJ1-2, with a possible D match to TRBD1 (6 bases). Trimming pared 4 bases from V and 4 bases from J, leaving 19 bases between. The CDR3 covers 16 residues. The V gene's germline CDR1 is MNHNS and CDR2 SASEGT. Written as DNA, the CDR3 is TGTGCCAGCAGTGCCTGGGGGGGCGGTCAGGCCTATGGCTACACCTTC. This sequence encodes CASSAWGGGQAYGYTF.

This clonotype has ten or more counts. DNA for the CDR3: TGTGCCAGCAGCCTCTGGACAGGGAACACCGGGGAGCTGTTTTTT. This translates into CASSLWTGNTGELFF. The J gene is TRBJ2-2, the V gene TRBV6-5; 7 bases agree with TRBD1. From germline, CDR1 is MNHEY and CDR2 SVGAGI. J was trimmed by 1 base and V by 6 bases; bases with no gene match: 5. This CDR3 has 15 residues.

This clonotype has just a few counts. The chain combines TRBV7-2 with TRBJ2-1; 8 nucleotides match TRBD2. The germline V gene encodes CDR1 SGHTA and CDR2 FQGNSA. CDR3 length equals 14 residues. Unmatched junction bases numbered 13, after V lost 5 bases and J lost 13 bases. The DNA of the CDR3 is TGTGCCAGCAGCCCGGGACTTTCCGGGGGGGAACAGTTCTTC. It codes for CASSPGLSGGEQFF.

This clonotype has a handful of counts. In DNA, the CDR3 is TGCGCCAGCAGCCAAGATTCCGGGGGTAAAGCAGATACGCAGTATTTT. It codes for CASSQDSGGKADTQYF. This chain uses TRBV4-3 with TRBJ2-3, with a weak D call TRBD2 (6 bases). The CDR3 spans 16 residues. Deletions cut 0 bases from V and 4 bases from J, with 14 bases between. In germline, CDR1 is LGHNA, CDR2 YSLEER.